This record covers a single T cell receptor beta chain. The source of the sample is a study of blood T cell repertoires in COVID-19. Study in general: Acute-phase and convalescent COVID-19 samples originated in the United States, Italy and Spain. PBMCs, B-cell-depleted T cells, or T cells were the source of the cDNA or gDNA that made up the material.

V gave up 0 bases and J gave up 5 bases, with 14 bases separating them. Germline V lookup: CDR1 SGHRS, CDR2 YFSETQ. This CDR3 region has 15 residues. In the source study's methods: Cell counts per sample came from amplifying reference gene primers. Sequenced by immunoSEQ multiplex PCR; TCRdb stores in-frame clones only, minus some. V and J calls and clone size come straight from that table; D and trimming were deduced from the DNA. Of a few hundred thousand clones detected, 80% to 90% appear once; the ten largest clones hold approximately 10%. This receptor was obtained from a woman aged 70-85 years with acute or convalescent COVID-19. The genes are TRBV5-1 and TRBJ2-5, with D possibly TRBD1 on 6 matching bases. The sequenced sample was peripheral blood. The CDR3 coding sequence is TGCGCCAGCAGCTTGGATGTGGGAAGGGGGGAGACCCAGTACTTC. Its translation is CASSLDVGRGETQYF.